A selection of T cell receptor beta chains follows, all from one sample in a study of blood T cells in healthy people across ages. TCRdb used MiXCR to reprocess the 5' RACE reads, holding one entry per CDR3 protein. The sample holds roughly 1,700,000 distinct CDR3 sequences, roughly 27% seen once. Sequencing used blood. These receptors were collected from a woman under 40 in good health. Both conserved end residues are trimmed from each CDR3.

TRBJ2-5 TRBV10-3 AISESVAGETQY
TRBJ2-5 TRBV11-2 ASTSGRATQETQY
TRBJ2-1 TRBV18 ASSPRGDPSGEQF
TRBJ2-1 TRBV29-1 SSKRDRGSEQF
TRBJ1-2 TRBV2 ASRGGQYFNYGHT
TRBJ1-6 TRBV25-1 ASRIDSPNSPLH
TRBJ2-3 TRBV7-9 ASSLWTGGSDTQY
TRBJ1-1 TRBV5-4 ASSVVGYTEAF
TRBJ2-3 TRBV27 ASIPRRGRGVRSGDTQY
TRBJ2-1 TRBV6-2/TRBV6-3 ASSLINRGNEQF
TRBJ2-7 TRBV20-1 SAGLSSYEQY
TRBJ1-4 TRBV4-3 ASSHRGSATNEKLF
TRBJ2-1 TRBV5-1 ASSFLAGGPRDEQF
NA TRBV12-5 ASGLGGDRFPHEQY
TRBJ2-5 TRBV7-9 ASSLLADEETQY
TRBJ1-2 TRBV7-2 ASSYGTGVRGYT
TRBJ2-7 TRBV6-6 ASSFRSIGTGFEQY
NA TRBV12-3/TRBV12-4 ASSLVRLAGVSEQY
TRBJ2-7 TRBV5-4 ALQTSGRKQY
TRBJ2-3 TRBV10-3 AISESRDRASTDTQY
TRBJ1-1 TRBV29-1 SAAGTNTEAF
TRBJ1-5 TRBV7-9 ASSLEGSQPQH
TRBJ2-1 TRBV5-1 ASSLLLADNEQF
TRBJ1-4 TRBV5-5 ASSWDQPGEKLF
TRBJ2-5 TRBV4-1 ASSQGWTSGGPGQETRY
TRBJ1-1 TRBV18 ASSPARGRDTEAF
TRBJ1-4 TRBV27 ASSLGPGAGEKLF
TRBJ2-1 TRBV7-2 ASSSLVGYNEQF
TRBJ2-1 TRBV4-3 ASSQVGKLNEQF